A selection of T cell receptor beta chains follows, all from one sample in a study of blood T cell repertoires in COVID-19. The data were produced by immunoSEQ multiplex PCR, yet TCRdb's version contains in-frame clones alone and is incomplete. Among 62,000 or so clones listed, roughly nine tenths were seen once. Input material: peripheral blood. The source of these receptors is a man in his fifties with acute or convalescent COVID-19. Each CDR3 is given with its conserved first and last residue. Each record gives: CDR3 protein, CDR3 DNA, J gene, V gene, clone size, D gene. A D gene is named only where the DNA matches it firmly. Not every row has a clone size; where given, it reads once, few, many or a size class.

CDR3 protein: CASWTGAGNQPQHF
CDR3 DNA: TGTGCCAGCTGGACAGGGGCGGGCAATCAGCCCCAGCATTTT
J gene: TRBJ1-5
V gene: TRBV27
clone size: .
D gene: TRBD1

CDR3 protein: CASSPENPPGRPMGSDTQYF
CDR3 DNA: TGTGCCAGCAGCCCCGAAAACCCACCCGGGAGGCCAATGGGGTCAGATACGCAGTATTTT
J gene: TRBJ2-3
V gene: TRBV3-1/TRBV3-2
clone size: .
D gene: TRBD2

CDR3 protein: CASSARGNTGELFF
CDR3 DNA: TGTGCCAGCAGCGCGCGGGGGAACACCGGGGAGCTGTTTTTT
J gene: TRBJ2-2
V gene: TRBV6-5
clone size: .
D gene: .

CDR3 protein: CASSLAGLPSHEQFF
CDR3 DNA: TGTGCCAGCAGCTTAGCAGGACTGCCGAGCCATGAGCAGTTCTTC
J gene: TRBJ2-1
V gene: TRBV11-3
clone size: .
D gene: .

CDR3 protein: CSVGQGRVTEAFF
CDR3 DNA: TGCAGCGTCGGACAGGGGCGAGTCACTGAAGCTTTCTTT
J gene: TRBJ1-1
V gene: TRBV29-1
clone size: .
D gene: TRBD1

CDR3 protein: CASSGRGLAGGWSSTDTQYF
CDR3 DNA: TGTGCCAGCAGCGGGCGGGGACTAGCGGGAGGGTGGAGCAGCACAGATACGCAGTATTTT
J gene: TRBJ2-3
V gene: TRBV9
clone size: .
D gene: TRBD2

CDR3 protein: CATSDLGQGYPEAFF
CDR3 DNA: TGTGCCACCAGTGATTTGGGACAGGGGTATCCTGAAGCTTTCTTT
J gene: TRBJ1-1
V gene: TRBV24-1
clone size: .
D gene: TRBD1

CDR3 protein: CASSPTGDNQPQHF
CDR3 DNA: TGTGCCAGCAGTCCAACAGGGGACAATCAGCCCCAGCATTTT
J gene: TRBJ1-5
V gene: TRBV2
clone size: .
D gene: TRBD1

CDR3 protein: CASSATTGSPYEQYF
CDR3 DNA: TGTGCCAGCAGCGCAACAACCGGGTCCCCCTACGAGCAGTACTTC
J gene: TRBJ2-7
V gene: TRBV5-4
clone size: .
D gene: .

CDR3 protein: CASSLGVTYNEQFF
CDR3 DNA: TGTGCCAGCAGCTTGGGAGTTACCTACAATGAGCAGTTCTTC
J gene: TRBJ2-1
V gene: TRBV11-2
clone size: once
D gene: .

CDR3 protein: CAWRGDKVPRKGYTF
CDR3 DNA: TGTGCCTGGAGAGGCGATAAGGTCCCGAGGAAGGGCTACACCTTC
J gene: TRBJ1-2
V gene: TRBV30
clone size: .
D gene: .

CDR3 protein: CSVLPEVDRNYGYTF
CDR3 DNA: TGCAGCGTACTCCCGGAAGTTGACAGGAACTATGGCTACACCTTC
J gene: TRBJ1-2
V gene: TRBV29-1
clone size: .
D gene: .

CDR3 protein: CASSELGRAQYF
CDR3 DNA: TGTGCCAGCAGTGAACTCGGGAGGGCGCAGTATTTT
J gene: TRBJ2-3
V gene: TRBV25-1
clone size: .
D gene: TRBD2

CDR3 protein: CASSEGQDTGELFF
CDR3 DNA: TGTGCCAGCAGTGAGGGACAGGACACCGGGGAGCTGTTTTTT
J gene: TRBJ2-2
V gene: TRBV6-4
clone size: .
D gene: TRBD1

CDR3 protein: CATSRESPGLNEQFF
CDR3 DNA: TGTGCCACCAGCAGAGAGAGCCCGGGATTAAATGAGCAGTTCTTC
J gene: TRBJ2-1
V gene: TRBV15
clone size: .
D gene: .

CDR3 protein: CASRGGGANEKLFF
CDR3 DNA: TGTGCCAGCAGGGGCGGGGGGGCTAATGAAAAACTGTTTTTT
J gene: TRBJ1-4
V gene: TRBV2
clone size: .
D gene: .

CDR3 protein: CASRGTGTYEQYF
CDR3 DNA: TGTGCCAGCAGGGGGACAGGGACCTACGAGCAGTACTTC
J gene: TRBJ2-7
V gene: TRBV28
clone size: .
D gene: TRBD1

CDR3 protein: CASSRGGNEKLFF
CDR3 DNA: TGCGCCAGCAGTCGGGGTGGGAATGAAAAACTGTTTTTT
J gene: TRBJ1-4
V gene: TRBV10-2
clone size: .
D gene: .

CDR3 protein: CASRRQTGYTF
CDR3 DNA: TGTGCCAGTAGAAGACAGACTGGCTACACCTTC
J gene: TRBJ1-2
V gene: TRBV19
clone size: .
D gene: .

CDR3 protein: CASSVASVANYGYTF
CDR3 DNA: TGTGCCAGCAGCGTAGCTTCCGTAGCTAACTATGGCTACACCTTC
J gene: TRBJ1-2
V gene: TRBV9
clone size: .
D gene: .

CDR3 protein: CASKSTGLQETQYF
CDR3 DNA: TGTGCCAGCAAGAGCACTGGACTCCAAGAGACCCAGTACTTC
J gene: TRBJ2-5
V gene: TRBV6-5
clone size: .
D gene: .

CDR3 protein: CAWGTGFWDYTF
CDR3 DNA: TGTGCCTGGGGGACAGGCTTTTGGGACTACACCTTC
J gene: TRBJ1-2
V gene: TRBV30
clone size: .
D gene: TRBD1

CDR3 protein: CASSPRVGSVNEQFF
CDR3 DNA: TGTGCCAGCTCACCACGCGTTGGGAGCGTAAATGAGCAGTTCTTC
J gene: TRBJ2-1
V gene: TRBV18
clone size: .
D gene: .

CDR3 protein: CASSSGQGNEKLFF
CDR3 DNA: TGTGCCAGCAGCTCCGGACAGGGGAATGAAAAACTGTTTTTT
J gene: TRBJ1-4
V gene: TRBV5-6
clone size: .
D gene: TRBD1

CDR3 protein: CASSLFPPQGVNTGELFF
CDR3 DNA: TGTGCCAGCAGCTTATTCCCCCCACAGGGGGTTAACACCGGAGAGCTGTTTTTT
J gene: TRBJ2-2
V gene: TRBV7-3
clone size: .
D gene: TRBD1

CDR3 protein: CATSDLSGRDTQYF
CDR3 DNA: TGTGCCACCAGTGACCTCAGCGGGAGGGATACGCAGTATTTT
J gene: TRBJ2-3
V gene: TRBV24-1
clone size: .
D gene: TRBD2

CDR3 protein: CASSLRNEQFF
CDR3 DNA: TGTGCCAGCAGTCTCCGGAATGAGCAGTTCTTC
J gene: TRBJ2-1
V gene: TRBV6-6
clone size: .
D gene: .

CDR3 protein: CASSLATGRGSPLHF
CDR3 DNA: TGTGCCAGCAGCTTGGCCACGGGCCGGGGGTCACCCCTCCACTTT
J gene: TRBJ1-6
V gene: TRBV5-4
clone size: .
D gene: .

CDR3 protein: CASSPRQFLADTQYF
CDR3 DNA: TGTGCCAGCAGTCCAAGACAGTTTTTAGCAGATACGCAGTATTTT
J gene: TRBJ2-3
V gene: TRBV6-5
clone size: .
D gene: .

CDR3 protein: CASSGGVGSDTQYF
CDR3 DNA: TGTGCCAGTAGTGGGGGGGTCGGTTCAGATACGCAGTATTTT
J gene: TRBJ2-3
V gene: TRBV19
clone size: .
D gene: TRBD2

CDR3 protein: CASSPGQGAAGELFF
CDR3 DNA: TGTGCCAGCAGCCCGGGACAGGGGGCCGCCGGGGAGCTGTTTTTT
J gene: TRBJ2-2
V gene: TRBV6-5
clone size: .
D gene: TRBD1

CDR3 protein: CASRGGLGYEQYF
CDR3 DNA: TGTGCCAGCAGGGGGGGTTTGGGCTACGAGCAGTACTTC
J gene: TRBJ2-7
V gene: TRBV27
clone size: .
D gene: .

CDR3 protein: CASSYGGLAGEQYF
CDR3 DNA: TGTGCCAGCAGTTACGGGGGACTAGCGGGAGAGCAGTACTTC
J gene: TRBJ2-7
V gene: TRBV6-2/TRBV6-3
clone size: .
D gene: TRBD2

CDR3 protein: CATSDAGGQAADTQYF
CDR3 DNA: TGTGCCACCAGTGATGCCGGGGGACAGGCCGCAGATACGCAGTATTTT
J gene: TRBJ2-3
V gene: TRBV24-1
clone size: .
D gene: TRBD1

CDR3 protein: CATSDPGTDNEKLFF
CDR3 DNA: TGTGCCACCAGTGACCCCGGGACAGATAATGAAAAACTGTTTTTT
J gene: TRBJ1-4
V gene: TRBV24-1
clone size: .
D gene: TRBD1

CDR3 protein: CASRSQGDTEAFF
CDR3 DNA: TGTGCCAGCAGGTCTCAGGGCGACACTGAAGCTTTCTTT
J gene: TRBJ1-1
V gene: TRBV28
clone size: .
D gene: .

CDR3 protein: CATSDPNGNEQFF
CDR3 DNA: TGTGCCACCAGTGATCCGAACGGGAATGAGCAGTTCTTC
J gene: TRBJ2-1
V gene: TRBV24-1
clone size: .
D gene: .

CDR3 protein: CASSSSWGAVAGNTIYF
CDR3 DNA: TGTGCCAGCAGTTCCTCGTGGGGCGCGGTTGCTGGAAACACCATATATTTT
J gene: TRBJ1-3
V gene: TRBV7-2
clone size: .
D gene: .

CDR3 protein: CASSLLSSGSKNEQFF
CDR3 DNA: TGTGCCAGCAGCCTACTTTCTAGCGGGAGTAAAAATGAGCAGTTCTTC
J gene: TRBJ2-1
V gene: TRBV7-6
clone size: .
D gene: TRBD2

CDR3 protein: CASSLSATRGSSYEQYF
CDR3 DNA: TGTGCCAGCAGTTTATCGGCGACGCGGGGGAGCTCCTACGAGCAGTACTTC
J gene: TRBJ2-7
V gene: TRBV27
clone size: .
D gene: TRBD2

CDR3 protein: CASSPGTGAYGGYTF
CDR3 DNA: TGCGCCAGCAGCCCAGGGACAGGCGCTTATGGCGGCTACACCTTC
J gene: TRBJ1-2
V gene: TRBV4-3
clone size: .
D gene: TRBD1

CDR3 protein: CASSFSHSQPQHF
CDR3 DNA: TGTGCCAGTAGTTTTTCTCATAGTCAGCCCCAGCATTTT
J gene: TRBJ1-5
V gene: TRBV19
clone size: medium-sized
D gene: .